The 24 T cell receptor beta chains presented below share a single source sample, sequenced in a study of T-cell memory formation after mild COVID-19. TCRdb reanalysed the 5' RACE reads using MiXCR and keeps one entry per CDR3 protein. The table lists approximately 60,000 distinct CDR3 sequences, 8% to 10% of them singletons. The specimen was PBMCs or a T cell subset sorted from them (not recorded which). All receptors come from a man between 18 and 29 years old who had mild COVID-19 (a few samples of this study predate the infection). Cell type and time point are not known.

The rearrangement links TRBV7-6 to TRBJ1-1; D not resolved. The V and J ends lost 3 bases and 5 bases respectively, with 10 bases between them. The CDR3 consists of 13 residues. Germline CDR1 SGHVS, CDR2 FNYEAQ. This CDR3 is CASSLGGGTEAFF. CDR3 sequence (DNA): TGTGCCAGCAGCTTGGGCGGAGGGACTGAAGCTTTCTTT.

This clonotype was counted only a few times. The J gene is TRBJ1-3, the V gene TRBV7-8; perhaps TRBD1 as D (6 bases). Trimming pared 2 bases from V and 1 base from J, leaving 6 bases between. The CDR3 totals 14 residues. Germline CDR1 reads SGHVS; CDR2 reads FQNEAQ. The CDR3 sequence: CASSLRGSGNTIYF. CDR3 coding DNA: TGTGCCAGCAGCTTAAGGGGGTCTGGAAACACCATATATTTT.

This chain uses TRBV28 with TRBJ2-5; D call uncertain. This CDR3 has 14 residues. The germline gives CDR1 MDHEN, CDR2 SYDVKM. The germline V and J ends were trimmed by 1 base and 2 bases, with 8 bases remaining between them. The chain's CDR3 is CASSLSAGQETQYF. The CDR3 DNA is TGTGCCAGCAGTTTATCGGCTGGACAAGAGACCCAGTACTTC.

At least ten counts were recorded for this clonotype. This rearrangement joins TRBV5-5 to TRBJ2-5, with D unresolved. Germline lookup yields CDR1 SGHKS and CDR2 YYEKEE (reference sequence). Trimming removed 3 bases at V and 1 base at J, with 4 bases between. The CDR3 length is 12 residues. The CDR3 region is CASSWPQETQYF. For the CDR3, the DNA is TGTGCCAGCAGCTGGCCCCAAGAGACCCAGTACTTC.

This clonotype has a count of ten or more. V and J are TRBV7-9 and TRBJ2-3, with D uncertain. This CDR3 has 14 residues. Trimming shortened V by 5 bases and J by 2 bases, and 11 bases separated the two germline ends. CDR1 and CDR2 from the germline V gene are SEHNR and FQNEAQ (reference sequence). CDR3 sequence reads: CASSLDGLTDTQYF. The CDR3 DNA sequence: TGTGCCAGCAGCCTCGACGGGCTCACAGATACGCAGTATTTT.

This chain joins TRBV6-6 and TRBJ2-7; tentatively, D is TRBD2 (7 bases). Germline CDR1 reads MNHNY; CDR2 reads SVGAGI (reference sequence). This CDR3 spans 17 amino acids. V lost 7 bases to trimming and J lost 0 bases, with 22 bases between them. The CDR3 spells CASTRGGTQPSSYEQYF. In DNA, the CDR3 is TGTGCCAGCACAAGGGGGGGGACTCAACCTAGCTCCTACGAGCAGTACTTC.

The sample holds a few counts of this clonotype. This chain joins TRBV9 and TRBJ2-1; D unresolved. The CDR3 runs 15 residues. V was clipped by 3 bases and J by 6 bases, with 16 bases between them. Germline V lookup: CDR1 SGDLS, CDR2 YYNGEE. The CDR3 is CASSENLWDPNEQFF. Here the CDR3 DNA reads TGTGCCAGCAGCGAGAATCTTTGGGATCCCAATGAGCAGTTCTTC.

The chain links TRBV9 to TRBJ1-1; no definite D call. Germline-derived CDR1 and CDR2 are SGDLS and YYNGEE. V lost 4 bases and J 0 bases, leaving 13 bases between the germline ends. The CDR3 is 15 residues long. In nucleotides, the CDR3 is TGTGCCAGCAGCTCGAGAGGCAGCTTGAACACTGAAGCTTTCTTT. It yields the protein CASSSRGSLNTEAFF.

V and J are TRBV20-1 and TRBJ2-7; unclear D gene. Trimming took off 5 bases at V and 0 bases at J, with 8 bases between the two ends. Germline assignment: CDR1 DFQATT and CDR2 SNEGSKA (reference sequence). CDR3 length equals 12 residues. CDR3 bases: TGCAGTGCTGACGACAACTCCTACGAGCAGTACTTC. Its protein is CSADDNSYEQYF.

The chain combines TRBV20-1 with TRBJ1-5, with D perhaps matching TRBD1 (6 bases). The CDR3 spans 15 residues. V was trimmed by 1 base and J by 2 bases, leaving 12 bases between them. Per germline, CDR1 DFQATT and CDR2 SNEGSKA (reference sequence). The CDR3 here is CSARATGFRNQPQHF. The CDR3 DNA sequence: TGCAGTGCTAGAGCAACAGGGTTCCGCAATCAGCCCCAGCATTTT.

CDR3 sequence reads: CAISESSGLQPYGYTF. CDR3 in DNA: TGTGCCATCAGTGAGTCGTCGGGTCTACAGCCCTATGGCTACACCTTC. The V gene is TRBV10-3, the J gene TRBJ1-2; no clear D. CDR1 and CDR2 (germline): ENHRY, SYGVKD. The CDR3 covers 16 residues. Trimming cost V 0 bases and J 4 bases, with 15 bases left between them.

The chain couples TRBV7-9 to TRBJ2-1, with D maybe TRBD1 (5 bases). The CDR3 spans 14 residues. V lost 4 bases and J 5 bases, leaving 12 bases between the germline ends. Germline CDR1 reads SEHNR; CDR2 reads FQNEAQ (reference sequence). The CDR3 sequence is CASSSFGADNEQFF. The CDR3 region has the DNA TGTGCCAGCAGCTCCTTTGGGGCAGACAATGAGCAGTTCTTC.

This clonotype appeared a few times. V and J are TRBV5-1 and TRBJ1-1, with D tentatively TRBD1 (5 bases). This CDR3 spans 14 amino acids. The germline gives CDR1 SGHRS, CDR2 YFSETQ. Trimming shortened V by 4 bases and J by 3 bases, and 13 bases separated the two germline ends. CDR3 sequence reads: CASSIQGSDTEAFF. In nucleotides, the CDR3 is TGCGCCAGCAGCATCCAGGGATCCGACACTGAAGCTTTCTTT.

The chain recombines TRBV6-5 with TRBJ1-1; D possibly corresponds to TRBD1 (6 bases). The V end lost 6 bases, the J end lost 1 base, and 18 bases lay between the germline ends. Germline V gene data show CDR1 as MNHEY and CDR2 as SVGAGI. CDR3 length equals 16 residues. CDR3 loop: CASRLLGQGSNTEAFF. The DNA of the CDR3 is TGTGCCAGCAGGCTCTTGGGGCAGGGGTCGAACACTGAAGCTTTCTTT.

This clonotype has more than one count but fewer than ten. CDR3 sequence reads: CASSPALLAGSYNEQFF. The CDR3 region has the DNA TGTGCCAGCAGTCCCGCATTACTAGCGGGGTCCTACAATGAGCAGTTCTTC. This sequence joins TRBV12-3 or TRBV12-4 and TRBJ2-1; 10 bases match TRBD2. V dropped 5 bases and J dropped 1; count of bases not matched to a gene: 8. The CDR3 totals 17 residues.

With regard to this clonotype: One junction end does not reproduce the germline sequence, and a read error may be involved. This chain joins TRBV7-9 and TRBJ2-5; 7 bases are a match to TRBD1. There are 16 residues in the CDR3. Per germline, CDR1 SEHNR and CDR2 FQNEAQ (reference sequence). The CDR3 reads CAISLLRDLGGETQYF. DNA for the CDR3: TGTGCCATCAGCTTATTAAGGGATCTAGGGGGCGAGACCCAGTACTTC.

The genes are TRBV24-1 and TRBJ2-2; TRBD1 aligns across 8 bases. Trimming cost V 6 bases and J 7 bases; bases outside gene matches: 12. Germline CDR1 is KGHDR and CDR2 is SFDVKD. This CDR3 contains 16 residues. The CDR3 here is CATSPEQGARGGELFF. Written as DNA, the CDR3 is TGTGCCACCAGTCCGGAGCAGGGGGCGCGGGGCGGGGAGCTGTTTTTT.

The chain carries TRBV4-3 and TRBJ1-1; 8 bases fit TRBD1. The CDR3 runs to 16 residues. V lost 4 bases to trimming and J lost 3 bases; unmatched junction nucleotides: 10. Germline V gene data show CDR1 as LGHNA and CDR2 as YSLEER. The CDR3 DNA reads TGCGCCAGCAGCCCCCGGACAGGGAAGATGGACACTGAAGCTTTCTTT. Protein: CASSPRTGKMDTEAFF.

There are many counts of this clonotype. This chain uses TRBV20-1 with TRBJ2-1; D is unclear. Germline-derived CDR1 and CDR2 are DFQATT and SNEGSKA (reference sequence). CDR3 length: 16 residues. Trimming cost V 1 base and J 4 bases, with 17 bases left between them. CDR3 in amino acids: CSARVPGIQTYNEQFF. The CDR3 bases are TGCAGTGCTAGAGTTCCTGGGATCCAGACTTACAATGAGCAGTTCTTC.

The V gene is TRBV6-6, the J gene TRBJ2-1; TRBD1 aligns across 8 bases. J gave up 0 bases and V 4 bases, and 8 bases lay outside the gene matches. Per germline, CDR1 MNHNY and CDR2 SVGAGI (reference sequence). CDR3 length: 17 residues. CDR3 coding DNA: TGTGCCAGCAGTTCGACAGGGGCAAGGCGCTCCTACAATGAGCAGTTCTTC. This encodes CASSSTGARRSYNEQFF.

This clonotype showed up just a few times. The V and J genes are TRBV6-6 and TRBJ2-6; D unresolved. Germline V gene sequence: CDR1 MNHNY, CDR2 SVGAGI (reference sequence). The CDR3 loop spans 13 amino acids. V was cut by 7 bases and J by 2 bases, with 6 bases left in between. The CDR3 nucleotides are TGTGCCAGCAACCCAGCTGGGGCCAACGTCCTGACTTTC. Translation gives CASNPAGANVLTF.

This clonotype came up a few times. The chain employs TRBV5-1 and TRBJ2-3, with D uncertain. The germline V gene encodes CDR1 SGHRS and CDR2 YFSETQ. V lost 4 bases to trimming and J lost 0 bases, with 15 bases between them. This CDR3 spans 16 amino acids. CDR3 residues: CASSLGDGTSTDTQYF. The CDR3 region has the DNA TGCGCCAGCAGCCTCGGTGACGGCACTAGCACAGATACGCAGTATTTT. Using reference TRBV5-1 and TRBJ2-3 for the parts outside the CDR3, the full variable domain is KAGVTQTPRYLIKTRGQQVTLSCSPISGHRSVSWYQQTPGQGLQFLFEYFSETQRNKGNFPGRFSGRQFSNSRSEMNVSTLELGDSALYLCASSLGDGTSTDTQYFGPGTRLTVL.

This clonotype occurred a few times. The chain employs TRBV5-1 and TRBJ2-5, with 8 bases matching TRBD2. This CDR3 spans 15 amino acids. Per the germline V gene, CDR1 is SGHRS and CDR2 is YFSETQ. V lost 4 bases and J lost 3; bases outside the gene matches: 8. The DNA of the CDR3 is TGCGCCAGCAGCCCCGTAACGGGGGGGGAAGAGACCCAGTACTTC. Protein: CASSPVTGGEETQYF.

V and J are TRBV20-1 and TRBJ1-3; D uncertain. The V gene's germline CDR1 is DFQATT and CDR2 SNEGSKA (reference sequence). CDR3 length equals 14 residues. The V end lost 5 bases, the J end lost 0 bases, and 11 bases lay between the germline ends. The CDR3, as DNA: TGCAGTGCTCGAACGGTGAGCTCTGGAAACACCATATATTTT. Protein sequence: CSARTVSSGNTIYF.